Shown below are 13 T cell receptor beta chains from a single sample sequenced in a study of CD8 T cells in Susac syndrome. An input of roughly 0.5 to 1 ug of RNA was subjected to reverse transcription using random hexamers. TCRdb re-called the immunoSEQ multiplex PCR reads with MiXCR, one entry per CDR3 protein. Of hundreds of thousands of distinct CDR3 sequences detected, 75% to 90% appear once; the ten largest clones hold around 0.18%. Sequenced input: CD8+ T cells from PBMCs. These receptors were collected from a human donor with multiple sclerosis.

This clonotype occurred a few times. This chain joins TRBV10-3 and TRBJ2-7, with TRBD1 identical over 7 bases. The V gene's germline CDR1 is ENHRY and CDR2 SYGVKD. The junction had 12 bases not matched to a gene; V was cut back by 7 bases and J by 3 bases. CDR3 length: 15 residues. The CDR3 DNA follows: TGTGCCATCACAGACCCACAGGGGCTCAACTACGAGCAGTACTTC. Its translation is CAITDPQGLNYEQYF.

This chain connects TRBV2 to TRBJ1-2; TRBD1 is a possible D gene (6 bases). This CDR3 has 17 amino acids. Germline-derived CDR1 and CDR2 are SNHLY and FYNNEI. The V and J ends lost 3 bases and 2 bases respectively, with 19 bases between them. CDR3 nucleotides: TGTGCCAGCAGTGATAAATTAGGGGGGGCGCCGAACTATGGCTACACCTTC. Translated, it gives CASSDKLGGAPNYGYTF.

This clonotype was observed a few times. The V call is TRBV6-2 or TRBV6-3, the J call TRBJ2-7; D could derive from TRBD1 or TRBD2 (5 bases each). The V gene's germline CDR1 is MNHEY and CDR2 SVGEGT. V lost 9 bases to trimming and J lost 7 bases, with 10 bases between them. The CDR3 extends over 10 amino acids. CDR3 sequence reads: CASRDGEQYF. The CDR3 DNA reads TGTGCCAGTCGGGACGGGGAGCAGTACTTC.

This clonotype was counted a few times. The chain carries TRBV27 and TRBJ2-1, with D possibly TRBD2 on 6 matching bases. In germline, CDR1 is MNHEY, CDR2 SMNVEV (reference sequence). CDR3 length: 14 amino acids. V was pared by 6 bases and J by 5 bases, with 14 bases between. Written as DNA, the CDR3 is TGTGCCAGCAGCAAACTGCGGGGAAACAATGAGCAGTTCTTC. The encoded protein is CASSKLRGNNEQFF.

V and J are TRBV28 and TRBJ2-1; the match to TRBD2 covers 7 bases. The V and J ends lost 10 bases and 7 bases, in that order; junction bases with no gene match: 16. Germline CDR1 is MDHEN and CDR2 is SYDVKM. CDR3 length: 15 residues. This chain's CDR3 is CATKREGLWRNEQFF. The DNA for the CDR3 is TGTGCCACCAAGAGGGAGGGCCTGTGGAGAAATGAGCAGTTCTTC.

The rearrangement links TRBV5-4 to TRBJ2-3; D may match TRBD1 or TRBD2 (5 bases each). Trimming took off 4 bases at V and 3 bases at J, with 21 bases between the two ends. The length of the CDR3 is 17 residues. Looked up from germline, CDR1 is SGHNT and CDR2 is YYREEE (reference sequence). The CDR3 DNA follows: TGTGCCAGCAGCCGCTACCGGGGCAGGCAGTTGACAGATACGCAGTATTTT. This sequence encodes CASSRYRGRQLTDTQYF.

CDR3 sequence reads: CAWQPGDRDAFF. The CDR3, as DNA: TGTGCCTGGCAGCCCGGGGACCGTGACGCTTTCTTT. The rearrangement joins TRBV30 to TRBJ1-1; D possibly corresponds to TRBD1 (5 bases). Trimming stripped 5 bases from V and 11 bases from J, with 18 bases between. The germline V gene has CDR1 GTSNPN and CDR2 SVGIG (reference sequence). The CDR3 covers 12 residues.

The chain joins TRBV15 to TRBJ2-3, with D possibly being TRBD1 (6 bases). The CDR3 sequence is 13 residues long. CDR1 is LNHNV, CDR2 YYDKDF, per germline (reference sequence). Trimming left V 5 bases short and J 6 bases short, with 12 bases between. CDR3 amino acids: CATSSSRGDTQYF. As DNA, the CDR3 is TGTGCCACCAGCTCCTCTAGGGGGGATACGCAGTATTTT.

J is TRBJ2-7 and V is TRBV7-9; D perhaps matches TRBD1 (6 bases). This CDR3 is 15 amino acids long. Germline lookup yields CDR1 SEHNR and CDR2 FQNEAQ (reference sequence). Trimming removed 4 bases at V and 4 bases at J, with 17 bases between. The CDR3 is CASSYATGSPYEQYF. CDR3 DNA: TGTGCCAGCAGCTATGCGACAGGTTCTCCTTACGAGCAGTACTTC.

The V and J genes are TRBV6-4 and TRBJ2-2; D possibly corresponds to TRBD1 (6 bases). Germline V lookup: CDR1 MRHNA, CDR2 SNTAGT. The CDR3 spans 16 residues. The V end was cut by 3 bases, the J end by 0 bases, with 11 bases between. The CDR3 DNA is TGTGCCAGCAGTGAGTGGTGGACAGCGAACACCGGGGAGCTGTTTTTT. Amino acids: CASSEWWTANTGELFF.

The rearrangement uses TRBV30 and TRBJ2-2, with unresolved D. Germline CDR1 and CDR2: GTSNPN and SVGIG (reference sequence). V was shortened by 0 bases and J by 7 bases, with 9 bases between the two germline ends. This CDR3 is built from 13 residues. CDR3 in DNA: TGTGCCTGGAGTGTACCAGGCATCGGGGAGCTGTTTTTT. As protein: CAWSVPGIGELFF.

The rearrangement joins TRBV19 to TRBJ1-2; possible D gene TRBD1, 5 bases. The ends were cut back, 8 bases at V and 2 bases at J, with 18 bases in the middle. There are 15 residues in the CDR3. The germline V gene has CDR1 LNHDA and CDR2 SQIVND (reference sequence). The CDR3 nucleotides are TGTGCCAGTTGGTCCCGGGCAGGGCTGAACTATGGCTACACCTTC. Its protein product is CASWSRAGLNYGYTF.

The chain carries TRBV20-1 and TRBJ2-1; weak D call: TRBD2 (6 bases). The germline gives CDR1 DFQATT, CDR2 SNEGSKA (reference sequence). With 0 bases removed from V and 5 bases from J, the gap between germline ends came to 11 bases. The CDR3 runs 14 residues. The CDR3 reads CSARDLGLDNEQFF. The CDR3 coding sequence is TGCAGTGCTAGAGATCTGGGACTGGACAATGAGCAGTTCTTC.